The present TCR beta chain was sequenced within a study of HIV-infected patients and healthy controls. Whole blood was used without fractionation, so all unsorted peripheral T cells were included. CDR3 length equals 14 residues. Trimming stripped 2 bases from V and 7 bases from J, with 14 bases between. CDR1 and CDR2 from the germline V gene are SGHAT and FQNNGV. By sample share, this clonotype is medium-sized. cDNA was made from 500 ng RNA using alpha and beta constant primers. Separate chain-specific third strand synthesis with multiplexing indices produced the alpha and beta libraries. TCRdb ran MiXCR on the 5' RACE reads and lists one entry per CDR3 protein. The sample contains 11,000 or so distinct CDR3 sequences, just over 5% of which appear only once.

The chain uses TRBV11-2 and TRBJ1-1; D is unclear. Material for sequencing was blood. The clonotype comes from an adult in good health. CDR3 sequence: CASSLYRDIGEAFF. DNA of the CDR3: TGTGCCAGCAGCTTATACCGGGATATAGGTGAAGCTTTCTTT.